The 13 T cell receptor beta chains below were found in one sample sequenced in a study of blood T cell repertoires in COVID-19. Here immunoSEQ multiplex PCR was the method, and the copy in TCRdb shows in-frame clones only, minus some. Among under 200,000 clones, roughly 86% were seen once, and the ten largest hold 2.5% to 3%. Material for sequencing was peripheral blood. Source of these receptors: a woman at least 80 years old with COVID-19, enrolled during active disease.

The genes are TRBV2 and TRBJ2-7; 10 bases fit TRBD1. Germline V gives CDR1 SNHLY, CDR2 FYNNEI. J gave up 4 bases and V 7 bases, and 7 bases lay outside the gene matches. The CDR3 is made up of 14 amino acids. Here the CDR3 DNA reads TGTGCCAGCACCTGGACAGGGGGTCAGTACGAGCAGTACTTC. Translating it yields CASTWTGGQYEQYF.

In the case of this clone: At one of its ends the junction is not consistent with the germline gene, which may arise from a read error. CDR3 protein: CASTLSDRGGTNTQYF. CDR3 sequence (DNA): TGTGCCAGCACCCTTTCGGACAGGGGGGGCACAAATACGCAGTATTTT. The chain is built from TRBV7-9 and TRBJ2-3, with 10 bases that match TRBD1. CDR1 is SEHNR and CDR2 is FQNEAQ in the germline V gene (reference sequence). CDR3 length: 16 amino acids.

In this sample, this clone turned up once. The chain links TRBV9 to TRBJ1-2; TRBD1 agrees at 7 bases. CDR1 and CDR2 (germline): SGDLS, YYNGEE. The V segment lost 2 bases and the J segment 7 bases; nucleotides outside the gene matches: 8. This CDR3 has 14 residues. The CDR3 nucleotides are TGTGCCAGCAGCGTCGCCGGGACAGCAGTTGGCTACACCTTC. Translating it yields CASSVAGTAVGYTF.

This clone came up a few times. V and J are TRBV7-2 and TRBJ1-6; 9 bases match TRBD1. This CDR3 has 16 residues. From germline, CDR1 is SGHTA and CDR2 FQGNSA. V trimming: 0 bases; J trimming: 7 bases; junction bases outside the gene matches: 4. The CDR3 sequence is CASSLARGTGNSPLHF. The CDR3 DNA reads as TGTGCCAGCAGCTTAGCCCGGGGGACAGGGAATTCACCCCTCCACTTT. Variable domain in full (rest from reference TRBV7-2 and TRBJ1-6): GAGVSQSPSNKVTEKGKDVELRCDPISGHTALYWYRQSLGQGLEFLIYFQGNSAPDKSGLPSDRFSAERTGGSVSTLTIQRTQQEDSAVYLCASSLARGTGNSPLHFGNGTRLTVT.

The chain recombines TRBV7-6 with TRBJ2-7, with 8 bases lining up with TRBD1. Per germline, CDR1 SGHVS and CDR2 FNYEAQ. The ends lost 1 base at V and 3 bases at J; junction bases unmatched: 5. The CDR3 contains 15 residues. The CDR3, as DNA: TGTGCCAGCAGCTTAGTGGCAGGGGGCATCTACGAGCAGTACTTC. This codes for CASSLVAGGIYEQYF.

The chain uses TRBV5-5 and TRBJ2-7; TRBD1 agrees at 12 bases. The CDR3 is 15 residues long. Looked up from germline, CDR1 is SGHKS and CDR2 is YYEKEE (reference sequence). V lost 0 bases, J lost 5 bases, and 3 bases stayed unmatched. This CDR3 reads CASSLVGQGANEQYF. For the CDR3, the DNA is TGTGCCAGCAGCTTGGTGGGACAGGGGGCGAACGAGCAGTACTTC.

CDR3 sequence: CASSSYYEQYF. CDR3 DNA: TGTGCCAGCAGCTCCTACTACGAGCAGTACTTC. The rearrangement links TRBV13 to TRBJ2-7; D call uncertain. Germline V CDR1 and CDR2: PRHDT, FYEKMQ (reference sequence). The length of the CDR3 is 11 residues. V lost 4 bases and J lost 3, with 4 bases in between.

A few counts support this clone. The chain employs TRBV5-1 and TRBJ1-1; a possible D gene is TRBD1 (6 bases). CDR1 is SGHRS, CDR2 YFSETQ, per germline. The CDR3 length is 14 residues. V was trimmed by 0 bases and J by 0 bases, leaving 6 bases between them. CDR3 sequence: CASSLGQVNTEAFF. CDR3 bases: TGCGCCAGCAGCTTGGGACAGGTGAACACTGAAGCTTTCTTT. The full variable domain, rest sourced from reference TRBV5-1 and TRBJ1-1, is KAGVTQTPRYLIKTRGQQVTLSCSPISGHRSVSWYQQTPGQGLQFLFEYFSETQRNKGNFPGRFSGRQFSNSRSEMNVSTLELGDSALYLCASSLGQVNTEAFFGQGTRLTVV.

This chain links TRBV9 with TRBJ2-1; 9 positions match TRBD1. The CDR3 spans 15 residues. Germline lookup yields CDR1 SGDLS and CDR2 YYNGEE. V lost 3 bases and J lost 5; bases outside the gene matches: 6. The CDR3 sequence is CASSAWGQGHNEQFF. DNA for the CDR3: TGTGCCAGCAGCGCCTGGGGACAGGGCCACAATGAGCAGTTCTTC.

This clone has only a few counts. V and J are TRBV2 and TRBJ2-7; perhaps TRBD2 as D (6 bases). The CDR3 is 20 residues long. The germline gives CDR1 SNHLY, CDR2 FYNNEI. V lost 5 bases and J lost 3, with 32 bases in between. The CDR3 sequence is CASSHPGRGGRGRGYYEQYF. The CDR3 DNA reads as TGTGCCAGCAGTCACCCCGGGAGAGGAGGTAGAGGACGAGGCTACTACGAGCAGTACTTC.

This clone was seen just once. The rearrangement links TRBV7-2 to TRBJ1-5; D is unclear. V was cut by 5 bases and J by 10 bases, with 12 bases left in between. Per germline, CDR1 SGHTA and CDR2 FQGNSA. The CDR3 runs to 12 residues. CDR3: CASSDRHPPQHF. The CDR3 DNA sequence: TGTGCCAGCAGCGATCGACACCCCCCCCAGCATTTT.

The genes are TRBV9 and TRBJ2-1; D is uncertain. The V gene's germline CDR1 is SGDLS and CDR2 YYNGEE. The CDR3 has 14 residues. Trimming shortened V by 2 bases and J by 1 base, and 7 bases separated the two germline ends. This CDR3 is CASSVFGSYNEQFF. The CDR3 DNA reads as TGTGCCAGCAGCGTGTTCGGGTCCTACAATGAGCAGTTCTTC.

This clone was seen just once. The chain employs TRBV7-2 and TRBJ2-4, with D tentatively TRBD1 (5 bases). The CDR3 runs 16 residues. V lost 1 base to trimming and J lost 1 base, with 11 bases between them. Germline CDR1 and CDR2: SGHTA and FQGNSA. The CDR3 reads CASSLVSPGAKNIQYF. The CDR3 bases are TGTGCCAGCAGCTTAGTATCACCAGGGGCCAAAAACATTCAGTACTTC.